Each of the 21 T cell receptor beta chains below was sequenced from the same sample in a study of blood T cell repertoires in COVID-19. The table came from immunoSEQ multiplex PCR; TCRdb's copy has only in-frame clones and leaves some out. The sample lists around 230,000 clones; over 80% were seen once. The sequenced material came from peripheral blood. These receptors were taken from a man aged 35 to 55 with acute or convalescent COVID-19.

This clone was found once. CDR3 sequence: CATSRDEKETQYF. DNA of the CDR3: TGTGCCACCAGCAGAGATGAGAAAGAGACCCAGTACTTC. The chain joins TRBV15 to TRBJ2-5; D uncertain. V was trimmed by 0 bases and J by 3 bases, leaving 5 bases between them. The CDR3 covers 13 residues. The germline CDR1 and CDR2 sequences are LNHNV and YYDKDF (reference sequence).

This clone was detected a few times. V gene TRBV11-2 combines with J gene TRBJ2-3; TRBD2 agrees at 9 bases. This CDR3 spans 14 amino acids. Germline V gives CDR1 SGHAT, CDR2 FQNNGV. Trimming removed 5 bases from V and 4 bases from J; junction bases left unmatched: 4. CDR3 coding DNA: TGTGCCAGCAGCCCGGGACTAGCATCAGATACGCAGTATTTT. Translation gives CASSPGLASDTQYF.

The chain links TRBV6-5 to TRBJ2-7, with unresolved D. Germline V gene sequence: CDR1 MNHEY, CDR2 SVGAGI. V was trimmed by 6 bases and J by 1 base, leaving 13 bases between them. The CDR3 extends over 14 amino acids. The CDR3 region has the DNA TGTGCCAGCAGGCAATCCAGAACGTCCTACGAGCAGTACTTC. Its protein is CASRQSRTSYEQYF.

The CDR3 is CASSIGGGFSNQPQHF. CDR3 sequence (DNA): TGTGCCAGTAGTATAGGGGGGGGTTTTAGCAATCAGCCCCAGCATTTT. This chain joins TRBV19 and TRBJ1-5; a weak D match, TRBD1 (5 bases). The CDR3 has 16 amino acids. V was pared by 1 base and J by 0 bases, with 10 bases between. CDR1 LNHDA and CDR2 SQIVND come from the germline V gene (reference sequence).

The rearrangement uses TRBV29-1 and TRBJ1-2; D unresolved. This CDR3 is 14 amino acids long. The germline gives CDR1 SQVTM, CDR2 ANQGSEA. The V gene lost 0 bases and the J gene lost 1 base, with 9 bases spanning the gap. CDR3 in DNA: TGCAGCGTTGAAGAAGTACGGGGTAACTATGGCTACACCTTC. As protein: CSVEEVRGNYGYTF.

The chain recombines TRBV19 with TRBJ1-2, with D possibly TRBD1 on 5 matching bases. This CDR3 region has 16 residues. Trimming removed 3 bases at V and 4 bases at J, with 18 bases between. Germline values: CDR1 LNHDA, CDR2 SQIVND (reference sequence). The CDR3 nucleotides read TGTGCCAGTAGTATTATTGGACAATCTCCTCTCTATGGCTACACCTTC. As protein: CASSIIGQSPLYGYTF.

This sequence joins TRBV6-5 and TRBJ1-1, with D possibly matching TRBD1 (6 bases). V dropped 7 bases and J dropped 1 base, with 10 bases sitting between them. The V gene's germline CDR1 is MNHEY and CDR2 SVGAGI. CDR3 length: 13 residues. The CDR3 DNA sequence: TGTGCCAGCAAGGGACAATGGAACACTGAAGCTTTCTTT. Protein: CASKGQWNTEAFF.

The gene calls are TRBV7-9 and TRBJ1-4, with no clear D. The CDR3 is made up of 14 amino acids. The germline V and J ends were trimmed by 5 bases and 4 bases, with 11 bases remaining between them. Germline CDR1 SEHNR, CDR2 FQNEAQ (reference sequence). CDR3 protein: CASSKTAGNEKLFF. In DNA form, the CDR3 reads TGTGCCAGCAGCAAGACCGCGGGTAATGAAAAACTGTTTTTT.

The CDR3 DNA sequence: TGTGCCAGCACCCTACAGGGAGAAAATTCACCCCTCCACTTT. Amino acid sequence: CASTLQGENSPLHF. The chain is built from TRBV2 and TRBJ1-6; D perhaps matches TRBD1 (6 bases). Germline V gene lookup returns CDR1 SNHLY and CDR2 FYNNEI. The length of the CDR3 is 14 residues. The V gene lost 7 bases and the J gene lost 7 bases, with 14 bases spanning the gap.

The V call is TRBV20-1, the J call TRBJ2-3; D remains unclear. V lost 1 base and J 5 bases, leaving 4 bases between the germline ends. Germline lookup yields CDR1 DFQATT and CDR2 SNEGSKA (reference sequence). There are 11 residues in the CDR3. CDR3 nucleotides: TGCAGTGCTAGAGGGCTAGATACGCAGTATTTT. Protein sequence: CSARGLDTQYF.

CDR3 coding DNA: TGTGCCAGCAGCTCGTGGGGGGCGCGGGAGGAGTCTAGCACAGATACGCAGTATTTT. Residues: CASSSWGAREESSTDTQYF. The genes are TRBV5-8 and TRBJ2-3, with 8 bases that match TRBD2. Germline trimming cut 3 bases from V and 0 bases from J; bases unmatched to any gene: 15. Looked up from germline, CDR1 is SGHTS and CDR2 is YDEGEE. The CDR3 extends over 19 amino acids.

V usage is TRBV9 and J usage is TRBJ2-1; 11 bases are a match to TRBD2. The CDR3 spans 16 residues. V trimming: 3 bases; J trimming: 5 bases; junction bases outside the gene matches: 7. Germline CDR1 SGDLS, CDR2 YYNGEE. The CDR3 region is CASSARLAGRNNEQFF. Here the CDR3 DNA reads TGTGCCAGCAGCGCGAGACTAGCGGGAAGGAACAATGAGCAGTTCTTC.

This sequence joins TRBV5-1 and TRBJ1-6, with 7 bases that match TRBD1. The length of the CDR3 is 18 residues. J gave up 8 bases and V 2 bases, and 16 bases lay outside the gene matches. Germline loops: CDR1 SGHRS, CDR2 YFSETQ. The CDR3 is CASSLPLQGSGVDSPLHF. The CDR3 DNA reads TGCGCCAGCAGCTTACCCTTACAGGGGAGTGGGGTCGATTCACCCCTCCACTTT.

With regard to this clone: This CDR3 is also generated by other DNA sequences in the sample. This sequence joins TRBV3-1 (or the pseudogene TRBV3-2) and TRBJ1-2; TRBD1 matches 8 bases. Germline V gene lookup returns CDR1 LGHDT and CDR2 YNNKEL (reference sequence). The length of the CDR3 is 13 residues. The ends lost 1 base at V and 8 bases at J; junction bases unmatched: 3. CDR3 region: CASSQGQGRGYTF. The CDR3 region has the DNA TGTGCCAGCAGCCAAGGACAGGGGAGAGGCTACACCTTC.

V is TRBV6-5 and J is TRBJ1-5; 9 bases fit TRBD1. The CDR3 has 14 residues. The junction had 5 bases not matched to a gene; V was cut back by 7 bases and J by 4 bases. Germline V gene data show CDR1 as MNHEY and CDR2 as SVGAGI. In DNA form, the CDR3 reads TGTGCCAGCAATCGACAGGGGGTTAATCAGCCCCAGCATTTT. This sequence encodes CASNRQGVNQPQHF.

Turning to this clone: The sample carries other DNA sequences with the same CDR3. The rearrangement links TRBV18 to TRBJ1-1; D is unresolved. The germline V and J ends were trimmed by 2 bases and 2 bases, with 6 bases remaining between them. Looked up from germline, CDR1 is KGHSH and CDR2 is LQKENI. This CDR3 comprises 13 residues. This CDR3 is CASSPAVNTEAFF. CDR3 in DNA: TGTGCCAGCTCACCAGCAGTTAACACTGAAGCTTTCTTT.

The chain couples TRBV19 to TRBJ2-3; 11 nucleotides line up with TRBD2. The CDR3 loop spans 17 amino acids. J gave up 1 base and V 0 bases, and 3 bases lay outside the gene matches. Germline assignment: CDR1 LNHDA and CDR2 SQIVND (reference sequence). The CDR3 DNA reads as TGTGCCAGTAGTATAGATCGACTAGCGGGGCGCACAGATACGCAGTATTTT. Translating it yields CASSIDRLAGRTDTQYF.

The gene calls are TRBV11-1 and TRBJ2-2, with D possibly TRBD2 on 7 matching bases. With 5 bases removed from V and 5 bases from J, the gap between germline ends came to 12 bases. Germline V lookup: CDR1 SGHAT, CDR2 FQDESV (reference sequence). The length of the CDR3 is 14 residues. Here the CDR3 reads CASSPAGATGELFF. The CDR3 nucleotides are TGTGCCAGCAGCCCGGCGGGGGCGACCGGGGAGCTGTTTTTT.

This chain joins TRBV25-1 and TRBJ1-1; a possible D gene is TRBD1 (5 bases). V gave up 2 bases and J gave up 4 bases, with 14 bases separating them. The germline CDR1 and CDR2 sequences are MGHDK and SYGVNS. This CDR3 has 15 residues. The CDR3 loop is CASSEGGRGSTEAFF. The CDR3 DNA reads TGTGCCAGCAGTGAAGGTGGGAGGGGTAGCACTGAAGCTTTCTTT. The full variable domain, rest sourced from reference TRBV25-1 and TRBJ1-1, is EADIYQTPRYLVIGTGKKITLECSQTMGHDKMYWYQQDPGMELHLIHYSYGVNSTEKGDLSSESTVSRIRTEHFPLTLESARPSHTSQYLCASSEGGRGSTEAFFGQGTRLTVV.

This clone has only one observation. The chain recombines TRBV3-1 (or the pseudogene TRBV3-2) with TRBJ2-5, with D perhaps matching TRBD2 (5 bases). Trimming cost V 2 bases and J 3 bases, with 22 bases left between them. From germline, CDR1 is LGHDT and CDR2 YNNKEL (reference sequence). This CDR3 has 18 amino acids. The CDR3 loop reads CASSQKRGGPSPKETQYF. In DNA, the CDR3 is TGTGCCAGCAGCCAAAAAAGAGGTGGGCCTAGCCCAAAAGAGACCCAGTACTTC.

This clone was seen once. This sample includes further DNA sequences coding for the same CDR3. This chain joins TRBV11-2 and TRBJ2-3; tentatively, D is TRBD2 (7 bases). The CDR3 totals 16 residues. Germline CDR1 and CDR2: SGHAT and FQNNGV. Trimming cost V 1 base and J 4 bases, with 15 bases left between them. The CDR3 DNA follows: TGTGCCAGCAGCTTAGGAGGGGGGAGGGCCTCAGATACGCAGTATTTT. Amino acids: CASSLGGGRASDTQYF.